The clone carrying this T cell receptor beta chain was seen ten or more times. Its antigen is undetermined. For TCRbeta, the library was prepared with unique molecular identifiers. TCRdb reprocessed the PCR reads with MiXCR, giving one entry per CDR3 protein. The data show about 280,000 distinct CDR3 sequences, roughly 12% seen once. The sample is drawn from a study of T-cell reconstitution after alpha-beta-depleted transplantation in children. CDR1 is SGHVS and CDR2 is FQNEAQ in the germline V gene. V lost 2 bases and J 7 bases, leaving 6 bases between the germline ends. The CDR3 covers 11 residues. Findings and limits, study-wide: Several hundred expanded graft clones reportedly gave rise to the alpha-beta T cells present about two months after transplant. T-cell counts and diversity were attributed mostly to newly produced T cells one year after transplant. Day-60 TCRbeta diversity that was high in some patients was derived from surviving recipient T cells and thymic progenitors.

The specimen comprised peripheral blood, sampled 180 days after TCRalphabeta/CD19-depleted stem cell transplant. The receptor was derived from a male patient aged 2-9 years who had a stem cell transplant for chronic granulomatous disease, so the T cells may come from the graft donor. V usage is TRBV7-8 and J usage is TRBJ2-7, with a possible D match to TRBD1 (5 bases). The CDR3 sequence: CASSLWTEQYF. Written as DNA, the CDR3 is TGTGCCAGCAGCTTATGGACAGAGCAGTACTTC. The whole variable domain, remainder taken from reference TRBV7-8 and TRBJ2-7, is GAGVSQSPRYKVAKRGQDVALRCDPISGHVSLFWYQQALGQGPEFLTYFQNEAQLDKSGLPSDRFFAERPEGSVSTLKIQRTQQEDSAVYLCASSLWTEQYFGPGTRLTVT.